A single sample is the source of the 5 T cell receptor beta chains below, sequenced in a study of CD8 T cells in ankylosing spondylitis. MiXCR, applied by TCRdb to the 5' RACE reads, yields one record per CDR3 protein. Here the sample spans roughly 700,000 distinct CDR3 sequences, over 15% being singletons. Which antigens these TCRs recognize remains unknown. Study results and caveats: A motif in TCR beta, a set of fewer than ten highly homologous variants, appeared characteristic of ankylosing spondylitis blood.

The sequencing input was blood, either unsorted or a sorted T cell fraction (not recorded which). Receptors originate from a male donor with ankylosing spondylitis.

The chain joins TRBV15 to TRBJ1-5, with D tentatively TRBD1 (6 bases). The ends were cut back, 6 bases at V and 1 base at J, with 13 bases in the middle. Germline CDR1 is LNHNV and CDR2 is YYDKDF (reference sequence). The CDR3 contains 15 residues. The CDR3: CATRFQDSSNQPQHF. In nucleotides, the CDR3 is TGTGCCACCAGGTTCCAGGACAGCAGCAATCAGCCCCAGCATTTT.

This clonotype was seen only a few times. The chain couples TRBV6-2 or TRBV6-3 to TRBJ2-1; TRBD2 might be the D (6 bases). The CDR3 loop spans 16 amino acids. Trimming left V 0 bases short and J 7 bases short, with 16 bases between. Germline CDR1 reads MNHEY; CDR2 reads SVGEGT. The CDR3 nucleotides are TGTGCCAGCAGTTACTCCCATAGTGGGGGGTGGAATGAGCAGTTCTTC. It yields the protein CASSYSHSGGWNEQFF.

This chain joins TRBV30 and TRBJ2-7; 7 bases agree with TRBD2. Germline V gene lookup returns CDR1 GTSNPN and CDR2 SVGIG (reference sequence). J gave up 3 bases and V 2 bases, and 4 bases lay outside the gene matches. This CDR3 comprises 13 residues. CDR3 loop: CAWSWASGYEQYF. CDR3 in DNA: TGTGCCTGGAGTTGGGCTAGCGGCTACGAGCAGTACTTC.

This clonotype has only a few counts. This CDR3 is CASSPGTGNWPYGYTF. The DNA for the CDR3 is TGTGCCAGCTCACCCGGGACAGGGAATTGGCCCTATGGCTACACCTTC. This chain links TRBV18 with TRBJ1-2; 9 bases fit TRBD1. Germline loops: CDR1 KGHSH, CDR2 LQKENI. The length of the CDR3 is 16 residues. With V trimmed by 3 bases and J by 4 bases, 9 bases remained unmatched. The variable domain in full, with the rest retrieved from reference TRBV18 and TRBJ1-2, is NAGVMQNPRHLVRRRGQEARLRCSPMKGHSHVYWYRQLPEEGLKFMVYLQKENIIDESGMPKERFSAEFPKEGPSILRIQQVVRGDSAAYFCASSPGTGNWPYGYTFGSGTRLTVV.

In this sample, this clonotype turned up a few times. The V call is TRBV6-2 or TRBV6-3, the J call TRBJ1-1, with TRBD1 matching 8 bases. This CDR3 is built from 15 residues. V lost 6 bases and J lost 2; bases outside the gene matches: 8. The germline V gene has CDR1 MNHEY and CDR2 SVGEGT. CDR3 bases: TGTGCCAGCAGAATGACAGGGGAATCCAACACTGAAGCTTTCTTT. Protein product: CASRMTGESNTEAFF.